Included here is one T cell receptor beta chain sequence, with context. Its binding antigen is unknown. Per-base quality was not reported, and no clone a single base away is much larger than it. The immunoSEQ Assay, a bias-controlled multiplex PCR, was used to amplify TCRbeta CDR3 regions from genomic DNA. Per the original workflow: Nucleated cell counts per sample were estimated from amplification of reference gene primers within the assay. To quantify the absolute abundance of each unique TCRbeta CDR3 rearrangement, sequence reads were collapsed and filtered. For each sample, productive Simpson clonality was calculated by taking the square root of Simpson's diversity index across productive rearrangements. Here the immuneACCESS table is served through TCRdb, limited to in-frame sequences with V and J called. Missing clones are a known gap in these copies; in checked studies unresolved V genes cover under half, and the rest lacks a known reason. V and J calls and clone size are copied from that table; D and trimming were computed from the DNA. The sample table records 150,000 to 200,000 clones; 90% of these occur just once. 0.55% to 0.8% of the sample lies in the top ten.

The sample is drawn from a study of blood T cell repertoires in COVID-19 (dated by TCRdb to the early 2020s). With respect to the entire study: Samples from collaborators originated in the United States, Italy and Spain and spanned both the acute and convalescent phases of COVID-19. Subjects who had been exposed to COVID-19, were actively infected with it, or had recovered from it provided the deeply sampled blood TCRbeta repertoires that made up the dataset. HLA class I and class II types, where available, came from metadata supplied by the sample provider rather than from assay-based typing. The prospective study material was composed of cDNA or gDNA derived from T cells, B-cell-depleted T cells, or PBMCs. The sample metadata nearly always contained a de-identified subject ID, COVID-19 status, age in years and sex. The repertoires were made available in a free public database intended to serve as a resource for research on the immune response to SARS-CoV-2. The samples were drawn from the first 160 participants of the ongoing ImmuneRACE study and from 1,254 subjects provided by 6 global collaborators. Study-level results and caveats: The amount of clinical and demographic metadata varied by source and participant and was provided uncurated.

CDR1 and CDR2 (SGHVS, FQNEAQ) derive from the germline V gene. The CDR3 goes from the cysteine to the phenylalanine over 12 residues. Only CDR3 DNA remains: 36 bases, in frame from the first base. Trimming costs V 4 bases and J 6 bases, and their ends lie 9 bases apart. Whole blood was collected in K2EDTA tubes by collaborating institutions according to the institutions' own protocols. For TCRbeta analysis, collaborators shipped samples in one of three forms: frozen whole blood, isolated PBMCs, or DNA extracted from either of those sample types. The receptor's source is a man aged 50 or older with acute or convalescent COVID-19. The sequence links TRBV7-8 to TRBJ1-1; the D gene is perhaps TRBD1, from 5 matching bases. The sequenced sample consisted of peripheral blood. The CDR3 has the sequence CASSSSTAEAFF. The DNA sequence follows: TGTGCCAGCAGCTCATCGACAGCTGAAGCTTTCTTT.